In its sample, the clone carrying this T cell receptor beta chain was seen many times. Its antigen is undetermined. All of the isolated RNA was reverse transcribed, so expressed TCRB transcripts were sequenced. Some clones are missing from TCRdb's copy, which holds only in-frame ones; the method was immunoSEQ multiplex PCR. The sample lists around 150,000 clones, 6.9% occurring once. The length of the CDR3 is 14 residues. The germline CDR1 and CDR2 sequences are SQVTM and ANQGSEA. Trimming took off 6 bases at V and 0 bases at J, with 15 bases between the two ends. The data were obtained in a study of beta chain features in type 1 diabetes. Notes on the study in general: Moderate but significant shortening of TCRB CDR3s was recorded in all four CD4+ subsets from Type 1 diabetes patients. At VDJ recombination sites, type 1 diabetes patients had fewer insertions and more deleted nucleotides.

The TCR comes from a woman aged 25 to 39 in good health. The chain uses TRBV29-1 and TRBJ2-7; TRBD1 is a possible D gene (6 bases). Sequenced sample: central memory CD4+ T cells from blood. The CDR3 bases are TGCAGCGTAACGGACAGCTGGCGCTCCTACGAGCAGTACTTC. Translating it yields CSVTDSWRSYEQYF.